The rows below give T cell receptor beta chains drawn from one sample of a study of blood T cells in healthy people across ages. TCRdb reprocessed the 5' RACE reads with MiXCR, giving one entry per CDR3 protein. The table shows 600,000 or so distinct CDR3 sequences, with about 30% occurring only once. The sample comprised blood. The receptors stem from a woman of 80 years or more in good health. The CDR3 runs from the conserved cysteine through the conserved F or W. The D gene is left open where the match is weak. For some rows the clone size is stated as once, few or many, or as a class when expanded; others skip it.

J gene: TRBJ2-3; D gene: NA; V gene: TRBV6-1; clone size: NA; CDR3 protein: CASRKLLGSEADTQYF; CDR3 DNA: TGTGCCAGCAGGAAGTTATTGGGGAGCGAGGCAGATACGCAGTATTTT
J gene: TRBJ1-4; D gene: TRBD1; V gene: TRBV7-6; clone size: NA; CDR3 protein: CASSRSGTDEKLFF; CDR3 DNA: TGTGCCAGCAGCCGGAGTGGGACAGATGAAAAACTGTTTTTT
J gene: TRBJ2-5; D gene: NA; V gene: TRBV20-1; clone size: many; CDR3 protein: CSFRGQETQYF; CDR3 DNA: TGCAGTTTCCGGGGCCAAGAGACCCAGTACTTC
J gene: TRBJ2-7; D gene: NA; V gene: TRBV27; clone size: many; CDR3 protein: CASSTPRGTASEQYF; CDR3 DNA: TGTGCCAGCAGTACCCCCCGGGGGACCGCCTCCGAGCAGTACTTC
J gene: TRBJ2-3; D gene: NA; V gene: TRBV3-1; clone size: many; CDR3 protein: CASSQDRTAGTDTQYF; CDR3 DNA: TGTGCCAGCAGCCAAGATAGGACAGCAGGCACAGATACGCAGTATTTT
J gene: TRBJ1-2; D gene: TRBD1; V gene: TRBV2; clone size: many; CDR3 protein: CASSRTGTAYGYTF; CDR3 DNA: TGTGCCAGCAGTCGCACCGGGACAGCGTATGGCTACACCTTC
J gene: TRBJ1-2; D gene: NA; V gene: TRBV5-1; clone size: NA; CDR3 protein: CASSFQGANYGYTF; CDR3 DNA: TGCGCCAGCAGCTTCCAGGGCGCGAACTATGGCTACACCTTC
J gene: TRBJ2-3; D gene: TRBD2; V gene: TRBV7-3; clone size: NA; CDR3 protein: CASSPLVAGGIDTQYF; CDR3 DNA: TGTGCCAGCAGCCCCTTGGTTGCGGGAGGAATAGATACGCAGTATTTT
J gene: TRBJ1-5; D gene: TRBD1; V gene: TRBV30; clone size: NA; CDR3 protein: CAQGQGVEQPQHF; CDR3 DNA: TGTGCCCAGGGACAGGGGGTTGAACAGCCCCAGCATTTT
J gene: TRBJ1-1; D gene: NA; V gene: TRBV5-1; clone size: NA; CDR3 protein: CASSPGFSNTEAFF; CDR3 DNA: TGCGCCAGCAGCCCAGGGTTCAGTAACACTGAAGCTTTCTTT
J gene: TRBJ2-5; D gene: NA; V gene: TRBV12-3/TRBV12-4; clone size: NA; CDR3 protein: CASSSTRWETQYF; CDR3 DNA: TGTGCCAGCAGTTCGACTCGTTGGGAGACCCAGTACTTC
J gene: TRBJ2-7; D gene: NA; V gene: TRBV10-3; clone size: many; CDR3 protein: CAISEGSKSSYEQYF; CDR3 DNA: TGTGCCATCAGTGAGGGTAGCAAGAGCTCCTACGAGCAGTACTTC
J gene: TRBJ1-1; D gene: TRBD1; V gene: TRBV5-1; clone size: NA; CDR3 protein: CASSSDRANTEAFF; CDR3 DNA: TGCGCCAGCAGCTCGGACAGGGCGAACACTGAAGCTTTCTTT
J gene: TRBJ2-3; D gene: NA; V gene: TRBV5-4; clone size: many; CDR3 protein: CASRQGGVASTDTQYF; CDR3 DNA: TGTGCCAGCCGCCAGGGGGGGGTCGCTAGCACAGATACGCAGTATTTT
J gene: TRBJ1-1; D gene: TRBD1; V gene: TRBV7-3; clone size: NA; CDR3 protein: CASKSGTGNMNTEAFF; CDR3 DNA: TGTGCCAGCAAATCCGGGACAGGGAACATGAACACTGAAGCTTTCTTT
J gene: TRBJ2-7; D gene: NA; V gene: TRBV5-1; clone size: many; CDR3 protein: CASSLATDRSYEQYF; CDR3 DNA: TGCGCCAGCAGCTTGGCCACGGACAGATCCTACGAGCAGTACTTC
J gene: TRBJ2-2; D gene: NA; V gene: TRBV6-1; clone size: NA; CDR3 protein: CASNLGNRAAGELFF; CDR3 DNA: TGTGCCAGCAATCTTGGGAACAGGGCCGCCGGGGAGCTGTTTTTT
J gene: TRBJ2-1; D gene: TRBD2; V gene: TRBV12-3/TRBV12-4; clone size: many; CDR3 protein: CASSLFSGTRKNEQFF; CDR3 DNA: TGTGCCAGCAGTCTTTTCTCCGGGACTAGAAAGAATGAGCAGTTCTTC
J gene: TRBJ2-5; D gene: TRBD2; V gene: TRBV29-1; clone size: few; CDR3 protein: CGVEVARGGGYNEQYF; CDR3 DNA: TGCGGCGTTGAAGTTGCCCGGGGGGGCGGCTACAATGAGCAGTACTTC
J gene: TRBJ2-7; D gene: NA; V gene: TRBV29-1; clone size: NA; CDR3 protein: CSVVEEGDSYEQYF; CDR3 DNA: TGCAGCGTTGTTGAAGAGGGGGATTCCTACGAGCAGTACTTC
J gene: TRBJ2-1; D gene: TRBD2; V gene: TRBV5-1; clone size: NA; CDR3 protein: CASSLGTSGGTAMSSYNEQFF; CDR3 DNA: TGCGCCAGCAGCTTGGGGACTAGCGGGGGGACCGCTATGAGCTCCTACAATGAGCAGTTCTTC
J gene: TRBJ2-5; D gene: NA; V gene: TRBV10-3; clone size: many; CDR3 protein: CAISGTGFQETQYF; CDR3 DNA: TGTGCCATCAGCGGCACAGGGTTCCAAGAGACCCAGTACTTC
J gene: TRBJ2-2; D gene: NA; V gene: TRBV7-2; clone size: NA; CDR3 protein: CASRNQGTNTGELFF; CDR3 DNA: TGTGCCAGCAGAAATCAGGGAACCAACACCGGGGAGCTGTTTTTT
J gene: TRBJ2-5; D gene: TRBD2; V gene: TRBV5-1; clone size: NA; CDR3 protein: CASSFGYRGRAGTSGGSDAETQYF; CDR3 DNA: TGCGCCAGCAGCTTTGGGTACAGGGGGCGCGCCGGGACTAGCGGGGGGTCGGATGCGGAGACCCAGTACTTC
J gene: TRBJ2-1; D gene: NA; V gene: TRBV11-1; clone size: many; CDR3 protein: CASSLLWGNEQFF; CDR3 DNA: TGTGCCAGCAGCTTATTGTGGGGGAATGAGCAGTTCTTC
J gene: TRBJ2-3; D gene: NA; V gene: TRBV27; clone size: many; CDR3 protein: CASSSFSGVLSTDTQYF; CDR3 DNA: TGTGCCAGCAGTTCCTTCTCTGGGGTACTTAGCACAGATACGCAGTATTTT
J gene: TRBJ1-2; D gene: NA; V gene: TRBV7-2; clone size: many; CDR3 protein: CASSLDWIGRDGYTF; CDR3 DNA: TGTGCCAGCAGCTTAGATTGGATAGGGAGGGATGGCTACACCTTC
J gene: TRBJ2-7; D gene: NA; V gene: TRBV20-1; clone size: few; CDR3 protein: CSAREAQGLGEQYF; CDR3 DNA: TGCAGTGCTAGAGAAGCTCAGGGCCTGGGAGAGCAGTACTTC
J gene: TRBJ2-1; D gene: NA; V gene: TRBV5-1; clone size: many; CDR3 protein: CASSQDGGLYDEQFF; CDR3 DNA: TGCGCCAGCAGCCAGGACGGGGGTTTGTATGATGAGCAGTTCTTC
J gene: TRBJ2-3; D gene: NA; V gene: TRBV7-2; clone size: many; CDR3 protein: CASSRDFTDTQYF; CDR3 DNA: TGTGCCAGCAGCCGGGACTTCACAGATACGCAGTATTTT
J gene: TRBJ2-5; D gene: NA; V gene: TRBV7-3; clone size: many; CDR3 protein: CASSSKPGTSQYF; CDR3 DNA: TGTGCCAGCAGCTCGAAGCCCGGGACATCGCAGTACTTC
J gene: TRBJ1-1; D gene: NA; V gene: TRBV7-2; clone size: many; CDR3 protein: CASTPGGVTEAFF; CDR3 DNA: TGTGCCAGCACCCCGGGGGGGGTCACTGAAGCTTTCTTT
J gene: TRBJ1-1; D gene: NA; V gene: TRBV18; clone size: NA; CDR3 protein: CASSPVQGRRLSQAEAFF; CDR3 DNA: TGTGCCAGCTCACCAGTGCAGGGGCGGCGATTATCCCAGGCCGAAGCTTTCTTT
J gene: TRBJ2-7; D gene: NA; V gene: TRBV3-1; clone size: many; CDR3 protein: CASSQRAHGEQYF; CDR3 DNA: TGTGCCAGCAGCCAACGGGCACACGGCGAGCAGTACTTC
J gene: TRBJ1-2; D gene: NA; V gene: TRBV6-6; clone size: NA; CDR3 protein: CASSSDRSPGYTF; CDR3 DNA: TGTGCCAGCAGTTCAGACAGGTCCCCTGGCTACACCTTC
J gene: TRBJ1-5; D gene: TRBD1; V gene: TRBV28; clone size: NA; CDR3 protein: CASSSPGQGAQQPQHF; CDR3 DNA: TGTGCCAGCAGTTCGCCGGGACAGGGGGCACAACAGCCCCAGCATTTT